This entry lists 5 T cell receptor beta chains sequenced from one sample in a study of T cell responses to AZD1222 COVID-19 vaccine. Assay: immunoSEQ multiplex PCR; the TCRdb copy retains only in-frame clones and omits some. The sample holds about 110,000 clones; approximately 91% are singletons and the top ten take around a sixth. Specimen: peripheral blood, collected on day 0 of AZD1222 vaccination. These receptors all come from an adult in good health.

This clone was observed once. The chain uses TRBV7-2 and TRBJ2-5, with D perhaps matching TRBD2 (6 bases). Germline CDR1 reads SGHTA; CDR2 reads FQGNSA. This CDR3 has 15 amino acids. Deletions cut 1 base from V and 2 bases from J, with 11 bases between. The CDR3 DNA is TGTGCCAGCAGCTTAGAGGGACTCGGGCAAGAGACCCAGTACTTC. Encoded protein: CASSLEGLGQETQYF.

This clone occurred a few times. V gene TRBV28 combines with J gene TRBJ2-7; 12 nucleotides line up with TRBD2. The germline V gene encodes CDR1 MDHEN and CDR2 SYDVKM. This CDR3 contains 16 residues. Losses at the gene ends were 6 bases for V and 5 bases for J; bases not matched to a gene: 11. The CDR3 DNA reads TGTGCCAGCAGCCCGTCGGCTAGCGGGAGGGCCCACGAGCAGTACGTC. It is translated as CASSPSASGRAHEQYV.

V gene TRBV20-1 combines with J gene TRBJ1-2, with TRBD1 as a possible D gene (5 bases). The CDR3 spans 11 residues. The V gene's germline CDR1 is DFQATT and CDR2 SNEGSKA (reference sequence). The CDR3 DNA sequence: TGCTCGAAGGCAGGGACCTATGGCTACACCTTC. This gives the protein CSKAGTYGYTF.

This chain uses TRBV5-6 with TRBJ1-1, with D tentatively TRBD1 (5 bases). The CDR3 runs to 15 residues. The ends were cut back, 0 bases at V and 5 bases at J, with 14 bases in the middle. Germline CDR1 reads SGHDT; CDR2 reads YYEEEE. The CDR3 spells CASSLGLLGGTEAFF. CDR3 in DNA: TGTGCCAGCAGCTTGGGTCTTCTCGGGGGGACTGAAGCTTTCTTT.

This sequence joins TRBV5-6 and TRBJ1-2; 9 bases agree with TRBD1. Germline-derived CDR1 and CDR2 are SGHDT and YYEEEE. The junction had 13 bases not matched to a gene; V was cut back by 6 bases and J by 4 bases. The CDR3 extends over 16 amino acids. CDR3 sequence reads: CASTQDRGGFVYGYTF. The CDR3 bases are TGTGCCAGCACGCAGGACAGGGGAGGTTTCGTCTATGGCTACACCTTC. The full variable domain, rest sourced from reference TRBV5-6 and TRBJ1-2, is DAGVTQSPTHLIKTRGQQVTLRCSPKSGHDTVSWYQQALGQGPQFIFQYYEEEERQRGNFPDRFSGHQFPNYSSELNVNALLLGDSALYLCASTQDRGGFVYGYTFGSGTRLTVV.